The clone carrying this TCR beta chain was detected once. The sample belongs to a study of blood T cell repertoires in COVID-19. Overall study: PBMCs, B-cell-depleted T cells, or T cells were the source of the cDNA or gDNA that made up the material.

The table came from immunoSEQ multiplex PCR; TCRdb's copy has only in-frame clones and leaves some out. The table shows 110,000 to 150,000 clones, with around 86% occurring only once. The sequenced sample was PBMCs or T cells enriched from blood (not recorded which). This clonotype originated in a man aged 55 to 70 who had recovered from COVID-19.

The CDR3 here is CAWSNGQGEDQPQHF. CDR3 DNA: TGTGCCTGGAGTAACGGACAGGGGGAGGATCAGCCCCAGCATTTT. The chain couples TRBV30 to TRBJ1-5, with 10 bases aligning to TRBD1. Germline values: CDR1 GTSNPN, CDR2 SVGIG (reference sequence). The CDR3 runs 15 residues. Unmatched junction bases numbered 6, after V lost 2 bases and J lost 5 bases.